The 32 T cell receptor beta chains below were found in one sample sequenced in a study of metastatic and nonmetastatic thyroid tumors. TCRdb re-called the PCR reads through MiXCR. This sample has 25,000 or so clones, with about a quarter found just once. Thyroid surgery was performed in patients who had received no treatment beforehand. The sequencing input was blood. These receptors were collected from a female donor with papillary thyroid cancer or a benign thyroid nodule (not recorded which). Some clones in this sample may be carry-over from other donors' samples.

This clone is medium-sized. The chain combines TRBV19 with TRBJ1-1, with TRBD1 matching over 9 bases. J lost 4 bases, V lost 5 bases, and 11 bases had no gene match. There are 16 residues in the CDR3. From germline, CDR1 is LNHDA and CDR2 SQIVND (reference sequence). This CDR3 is CASSGNRGPLGTEAFF. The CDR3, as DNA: TGTGCCAGTAGTGGAAACAGGGGGCCCCTGGGCACTGAAGCTTTCTTT.

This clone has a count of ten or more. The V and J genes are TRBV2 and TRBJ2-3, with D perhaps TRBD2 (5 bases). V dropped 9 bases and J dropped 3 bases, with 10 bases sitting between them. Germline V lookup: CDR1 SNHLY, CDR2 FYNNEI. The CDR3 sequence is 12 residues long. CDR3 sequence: CARGRGTDTQYF. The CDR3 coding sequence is TGTGCCAGAGGTCGCGGGACAGATACGCAGTATTTT.

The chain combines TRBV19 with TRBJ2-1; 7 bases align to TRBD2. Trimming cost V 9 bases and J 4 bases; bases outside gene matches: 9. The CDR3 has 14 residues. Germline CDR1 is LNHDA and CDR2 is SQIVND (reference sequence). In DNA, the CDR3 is TGTGCCAGCACAGAGCGGGAAGCATACAATGAGCAGTTCTTC. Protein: CASTEREAYNEQFF.

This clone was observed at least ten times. The CDR3 bases are TGTGCCAGCAGCGTAGGGGACTACCAAGAGACCCAGTACTTC. Amino acid sequence: CASSVGDYQETQYF. The chain uses TRBV9 and TRBJ2-5, with D maybe TRBD2 (6 bases). V was pared by 0 bases and J by 0 bases, with 6 bases between. The CDR3 loop spans 14 amino acids. The germline gives CDR1 SGDLS, CDR2 YYNGEE.

CDR3 residues: CASDRLAGGGEQYF. CDR3 bases: TGTGCCAGCGACAGACTAGCGGGGGGAGGCGAGCAGTACTTC. J is TRBJ2-7 and V is TRBV7-9; 13 bases line up with TRBD2. Germline CDR1 SEHNR, CDR2 FQNEAQ (reference sequence). The CDR3 runs to 14 residues. V shed 8 bases, J shed 6 bases, and the junction held 7 bases outside the gene matches.

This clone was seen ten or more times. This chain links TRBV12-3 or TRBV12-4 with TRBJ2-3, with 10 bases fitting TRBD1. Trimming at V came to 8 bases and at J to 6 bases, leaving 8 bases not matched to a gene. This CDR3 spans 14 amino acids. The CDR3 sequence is CASGRQGAGDTQYF. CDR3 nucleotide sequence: TGTGCCAGCGGCCGACAGGGGGCAGGGGATACGCAGTATTTT.

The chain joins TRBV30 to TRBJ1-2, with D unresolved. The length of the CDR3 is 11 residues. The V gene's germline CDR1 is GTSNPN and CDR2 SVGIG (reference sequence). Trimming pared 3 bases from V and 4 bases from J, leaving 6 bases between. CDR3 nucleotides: TGTGCCTGGAGCTCAGCCTATGGCTACACCTTC. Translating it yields CAWSSAYGYTF.

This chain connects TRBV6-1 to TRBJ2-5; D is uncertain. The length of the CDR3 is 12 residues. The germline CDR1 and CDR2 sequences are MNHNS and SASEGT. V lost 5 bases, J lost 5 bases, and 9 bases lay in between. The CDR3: CASSRTPETQYF. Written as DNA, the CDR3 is TGTGCCAGCAGTAGGACCCCCGAGACCCAGTACTTC.

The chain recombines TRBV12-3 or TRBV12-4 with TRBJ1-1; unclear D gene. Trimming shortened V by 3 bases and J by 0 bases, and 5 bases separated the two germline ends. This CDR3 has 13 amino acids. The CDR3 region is CASSFELNTEAFF. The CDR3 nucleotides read TGTGCCAGCAGTTTCGAGTTGAACACTGAAGCTTTCTTT.

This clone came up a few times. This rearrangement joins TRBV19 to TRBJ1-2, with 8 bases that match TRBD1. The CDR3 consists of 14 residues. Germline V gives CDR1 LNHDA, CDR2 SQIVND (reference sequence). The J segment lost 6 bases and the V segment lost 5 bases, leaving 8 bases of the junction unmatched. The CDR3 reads CASSVAGGRNGYTF. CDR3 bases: TGTGCCAGTAGTGTCGCAGGGGGCAGGAATGGCTACACCTTC.

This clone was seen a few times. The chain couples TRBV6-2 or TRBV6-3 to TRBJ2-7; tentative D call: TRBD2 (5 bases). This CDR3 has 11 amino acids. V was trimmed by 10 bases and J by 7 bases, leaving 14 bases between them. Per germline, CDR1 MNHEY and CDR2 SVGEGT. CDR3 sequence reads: CAIQDFVEQYF. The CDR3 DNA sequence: TGTGCCATCCAGGACTTTGTTGAGCAGTACTTC.

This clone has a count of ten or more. The CDR3 DNA is TGTGCCACCAGCAGAGGATTTGGAGAGGCAGGGTCATACTTC. It is translated as CATSRGFGEAGSYF. The chain is built from TRBV15 and TRBJ2-4, with D possibly being TRBD1 (5 bases). Trimming removed 1 base from V and 16 bases from J, with 20 bases in between. The CDR3 extends over 14 amino acids. CDR1 LNHNV and CDR2 YYDKDF come from the germline V gene (reference sequence).

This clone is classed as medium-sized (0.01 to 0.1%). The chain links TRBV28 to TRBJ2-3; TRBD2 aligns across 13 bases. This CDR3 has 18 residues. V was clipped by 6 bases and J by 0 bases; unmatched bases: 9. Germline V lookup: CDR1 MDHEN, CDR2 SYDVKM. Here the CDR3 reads CASSSPRTSGSSTDTQYF. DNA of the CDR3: TGTGCCAGCAGCAGTCCTCGGACTAGCGGGAGTAGCACAGATACGCAGTATTTT. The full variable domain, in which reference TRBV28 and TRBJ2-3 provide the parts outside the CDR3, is DVKVTQSSRYLVKRTGEKVFLECVQDMDHENMFWYRQDPGLGLRLIYFSYDVKMKEKGDIPEGYSVSREKKERFSLILESASTNQTSMYLCASSSPRTSGSSTDTQYFGPGTRLTVL.

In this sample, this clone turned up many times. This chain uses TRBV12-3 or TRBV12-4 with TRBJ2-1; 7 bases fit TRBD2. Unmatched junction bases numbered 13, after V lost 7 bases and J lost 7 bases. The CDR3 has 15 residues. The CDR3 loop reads CASTVAGLDGNEQFF. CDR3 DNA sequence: TGTGCCAGCACCGTGGCCGGACTAGACGGGAATGAGCAGTTCTTC.

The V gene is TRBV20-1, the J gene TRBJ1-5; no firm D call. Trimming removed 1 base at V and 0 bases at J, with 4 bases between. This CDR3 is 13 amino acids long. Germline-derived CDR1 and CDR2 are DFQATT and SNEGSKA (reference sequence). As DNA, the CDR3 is TGCAGTGCTAGAGGAAATAGCAATCAGCCCCAGCATTTT. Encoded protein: CSARGNSNQPQHF.

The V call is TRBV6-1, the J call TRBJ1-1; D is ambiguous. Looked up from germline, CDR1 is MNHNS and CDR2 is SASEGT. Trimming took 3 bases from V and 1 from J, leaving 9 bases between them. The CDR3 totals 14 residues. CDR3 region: CASSEDWRNTEAFF. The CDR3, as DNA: TGTGCCAGCAGTGAGGACTGGAGGAACACTGAAGCTTTCTTT.

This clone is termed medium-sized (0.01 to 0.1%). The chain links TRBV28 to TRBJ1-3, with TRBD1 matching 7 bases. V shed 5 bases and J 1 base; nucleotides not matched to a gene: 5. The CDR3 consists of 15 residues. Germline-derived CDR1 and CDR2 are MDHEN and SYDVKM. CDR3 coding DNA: TGTGCCAGCAGTCCTCAGACAGGGTCTGGAAACACCATATATTTT. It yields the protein CASSPQTGSGNTIYF.

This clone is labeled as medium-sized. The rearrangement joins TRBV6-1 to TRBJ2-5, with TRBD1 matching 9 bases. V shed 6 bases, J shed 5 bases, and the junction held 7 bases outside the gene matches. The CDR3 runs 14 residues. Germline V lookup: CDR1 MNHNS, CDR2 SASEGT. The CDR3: CASSLTGGRETQYF. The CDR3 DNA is TGTGCCAGCAGCCTTACAGGGGGCAGGGAGACCCAGTACTTC.

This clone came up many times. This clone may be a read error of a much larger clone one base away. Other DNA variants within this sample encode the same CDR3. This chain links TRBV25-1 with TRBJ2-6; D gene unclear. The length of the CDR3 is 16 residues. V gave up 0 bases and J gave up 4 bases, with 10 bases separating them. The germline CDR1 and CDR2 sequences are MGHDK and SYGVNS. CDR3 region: CASSEYKSSGANVLTF. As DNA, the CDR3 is TGTGCCAGCAGTGAATATAAGAGCTCGGGGGCCAACGTCCTGACTTTC.

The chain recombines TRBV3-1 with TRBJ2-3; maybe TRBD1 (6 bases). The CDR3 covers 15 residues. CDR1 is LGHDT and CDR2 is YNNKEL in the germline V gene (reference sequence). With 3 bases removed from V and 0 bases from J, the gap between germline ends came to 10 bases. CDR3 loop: CASSHTGLSTDTQYF. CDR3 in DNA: TGTGCCAGCAGCCACACAGGGCTCAGCACAGATACGCAGTATTTT.

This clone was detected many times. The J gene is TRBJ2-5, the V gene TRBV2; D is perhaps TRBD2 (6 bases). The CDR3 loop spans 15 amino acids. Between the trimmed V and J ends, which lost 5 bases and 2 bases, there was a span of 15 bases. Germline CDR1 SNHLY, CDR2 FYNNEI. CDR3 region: CASSKTRAPQETQYF. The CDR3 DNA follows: TGTGCCAGCAGTAAGACTAGAGCCCCTCAAGAGACCCAGTACTTC.

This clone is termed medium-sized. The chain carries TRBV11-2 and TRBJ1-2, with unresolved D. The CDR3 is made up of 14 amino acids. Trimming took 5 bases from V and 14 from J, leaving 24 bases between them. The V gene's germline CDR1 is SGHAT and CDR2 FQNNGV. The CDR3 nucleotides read TGTGCCAGCAGCCAAAACACTGTCCGGAGGCATGGAACCTTC. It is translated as CASSQNTVRRHGTF.

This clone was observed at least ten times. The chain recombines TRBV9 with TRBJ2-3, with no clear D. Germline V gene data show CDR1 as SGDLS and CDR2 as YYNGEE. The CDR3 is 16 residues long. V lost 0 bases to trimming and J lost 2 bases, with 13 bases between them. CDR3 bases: TGTGCCAGCAGCGTAGGGTTTAGTCCCACCACAGATACGCAGTATTTT. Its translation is CASSVGFSPTTDTQYF.

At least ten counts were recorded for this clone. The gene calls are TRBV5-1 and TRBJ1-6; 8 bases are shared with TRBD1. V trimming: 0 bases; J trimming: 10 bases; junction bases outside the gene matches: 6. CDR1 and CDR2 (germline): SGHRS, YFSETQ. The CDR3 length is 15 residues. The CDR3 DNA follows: TGCGCCAGCAGCTTGGCTGGACAGGGAGGCTCACCCCTCCACTTT. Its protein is CASSLAGQGGSPLHF. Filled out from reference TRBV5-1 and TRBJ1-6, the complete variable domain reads KAGVTQTPRYLIKTRGQQVTLSCSPISGHRSVSWYQQTPGQGLQFLFEYFSETQRNKGNFPGRFSGRQFSNSRSEMNVSTLELGDSALYLCASSLAGQGGSPLHFGNGTRLTVT.

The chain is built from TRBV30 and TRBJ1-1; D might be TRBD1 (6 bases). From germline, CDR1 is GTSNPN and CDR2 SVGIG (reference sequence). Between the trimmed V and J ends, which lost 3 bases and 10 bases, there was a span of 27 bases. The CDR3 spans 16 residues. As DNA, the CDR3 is TGTGCCTGGAGGAGGGGGAAAGGCTTCGCCCAAGGTGTAGCTTTCTTT. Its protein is CAWRRGKGFAQGVAFF. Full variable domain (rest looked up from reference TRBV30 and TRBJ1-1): SQTIHQWPATLVQPVGSPLSLECTVEGTSNPNLYWYRQAAGRGLQLLFYSVGIGQISSEVPQNLSASRPQDRQFILSSKKLLLSDSGFYLCAWRRGKGFAQGVAFFGQGTRLTVV.

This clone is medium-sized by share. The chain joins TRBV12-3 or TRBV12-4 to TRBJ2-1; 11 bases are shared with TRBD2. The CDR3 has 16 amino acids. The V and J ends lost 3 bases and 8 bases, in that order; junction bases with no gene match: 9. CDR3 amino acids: CASSLVVAGGGDEQFF. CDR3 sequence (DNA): TGTGCCAGCAGTTTGGTCGTAGCGGGAGGGGGAGATGAGCAGTTCTTC.

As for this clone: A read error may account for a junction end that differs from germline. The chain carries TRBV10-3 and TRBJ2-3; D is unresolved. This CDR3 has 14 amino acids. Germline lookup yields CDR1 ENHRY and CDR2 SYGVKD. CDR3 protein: CAISEVEPTYTQYF. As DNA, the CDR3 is TGTGCCATCAGTGAGGTGGAACCCACATATACGCAGTATTTT.

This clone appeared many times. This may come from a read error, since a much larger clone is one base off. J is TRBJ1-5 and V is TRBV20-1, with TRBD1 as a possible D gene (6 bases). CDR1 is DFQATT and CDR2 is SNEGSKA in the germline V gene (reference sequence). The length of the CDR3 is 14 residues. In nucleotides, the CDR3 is TGCAGTGCCAGAGGACAGACTAGCAATCAGCCCCAGCATTTT. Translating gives CSARGQTSNQPQHF.

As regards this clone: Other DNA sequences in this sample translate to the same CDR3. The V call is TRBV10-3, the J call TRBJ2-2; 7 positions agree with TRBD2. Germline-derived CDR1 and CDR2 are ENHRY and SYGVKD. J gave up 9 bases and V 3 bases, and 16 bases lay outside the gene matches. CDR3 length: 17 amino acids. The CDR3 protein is CAISDGGGTGITWELFF. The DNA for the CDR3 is TGTGCCATCAGTGACGGGGGAGGGACGGGGATTACCTGGGAGCTGTTTTTT.

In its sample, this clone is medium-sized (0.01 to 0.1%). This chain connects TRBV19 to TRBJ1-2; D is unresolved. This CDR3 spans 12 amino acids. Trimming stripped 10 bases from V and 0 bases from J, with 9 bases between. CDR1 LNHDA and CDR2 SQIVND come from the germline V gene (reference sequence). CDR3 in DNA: TGTGCCACATTCTCAGCTAACTATGGCTACACCTTC. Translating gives CATFSANYGYTF.

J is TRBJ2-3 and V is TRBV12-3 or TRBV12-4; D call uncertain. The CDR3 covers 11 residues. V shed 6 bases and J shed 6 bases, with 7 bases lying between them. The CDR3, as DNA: TGTGCCAGCAGCCGAATGGATACGCAGTATTTT. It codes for CASSRMDTQYF.

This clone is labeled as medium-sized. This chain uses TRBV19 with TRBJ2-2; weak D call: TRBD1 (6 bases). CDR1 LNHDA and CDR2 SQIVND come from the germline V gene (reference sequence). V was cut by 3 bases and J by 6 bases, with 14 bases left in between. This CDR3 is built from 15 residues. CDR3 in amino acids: CASSIQGRESGELFF. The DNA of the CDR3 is TGTGCCAGTAGTATTCAGGGGCGCGAATCCGGGGAGCTGTTTTTT.